This TCR beta chain was retrieved from a study of human T cells and chemical hapten exposure. Study details: Small differences in pooled library volume mainly drove the variation in TCR yields per sample.

Individual cDNA molecules had unique molecular identifiers attached to them by the library. As processed by the authors: A typical sample had roughly 96,000 TCRs, with about 20,000 to 750,000 overall. TCRdb redid the calling of the reads with MiXCR, one entry per CDR3 protein. TCRdb's processing, not the authors', yielded these V and J calls. The table records around 120,000 distinct CDR3 sequences, around 8.5% of them present only once. CDR1 and CDR2 from the germline V gene are DFQATT and SNEGSKA (reference sequence). V lost 7 bases and J 7 bases, leaving 19 bases between the germline ends. The CDR3 has 13 amino acids. Whole blood that had not been fractionated was the source of extracted total RNA.

The chain combines TRBV20-1 with TRBJ1-1; the D gene is possibly TRBD1 (5 bases). This receptor was taken from a human donor in good health. Some clones in this sample may be carry-over from other donors' samples. The sequenced sample consisted of whole blood. Here the CDR3 DNA reads TGCAGTGGGATCGTAGGGGCTATCCGTGAAGCTTTCTTT. Translation: CSGIVGAIREAFF.